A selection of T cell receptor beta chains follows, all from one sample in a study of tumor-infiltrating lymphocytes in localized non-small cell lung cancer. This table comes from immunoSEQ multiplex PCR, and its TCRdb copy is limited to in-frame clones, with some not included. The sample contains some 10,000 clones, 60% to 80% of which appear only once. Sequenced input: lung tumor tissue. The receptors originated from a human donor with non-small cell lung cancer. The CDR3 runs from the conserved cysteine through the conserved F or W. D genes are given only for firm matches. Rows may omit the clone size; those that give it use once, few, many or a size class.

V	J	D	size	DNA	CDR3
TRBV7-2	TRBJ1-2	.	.	TGTGCCAGCAGCGGGATCAGGGCGGGTGACTATGGCTACACCTTC	CASSGIRAGDYGYTF
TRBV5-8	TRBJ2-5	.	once	TGTGCCAGCAGCCCAGGACACCTTGCGACCCAGTACTTC	CASSPGHLATQYF
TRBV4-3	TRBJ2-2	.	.	TGCGCCAGCAGCCGGTACCCTAAGGGGGATACCGGGGAGCTGTTTTTT	CASSRYPKGDTGELFF
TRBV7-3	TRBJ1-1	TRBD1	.	TGTGCCAGCAGCCTCAGGGGGGGCACTGAAGTTTTCTTT	CASSLRGGTEVFF
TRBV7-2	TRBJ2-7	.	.	TGTGCCAGCAGTTACAACAGTAGCTCCTACGAGCAGTACTTC	CASSYNSSSYEQYF
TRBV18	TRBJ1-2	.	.	TGTGCCAGCTCACCAGCCCCTTCTCCTTACTATGGCTACACCTTC	CASSPAPSPYYGYTF
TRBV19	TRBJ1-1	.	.	TGTGCCAGTAGTATAGACGGAAAGGGAACTGAAGCTTTCTTT	CASSIDGKGTEAFF
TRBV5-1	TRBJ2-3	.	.	TGCGCCAGCACCACTGTTTTGGGCACAGATACGCAGTATTTT	CASTTVLGTDTQYF
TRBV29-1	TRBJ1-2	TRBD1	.	TGCAGCGTTGAAAATCCCTACAGGGGTGGCTACACCTTC	CSVENPYRGGYTF
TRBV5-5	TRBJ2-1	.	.	TGTGCCAGCAGCCTGCTTAAATACAATGAGCAGTTCTTC	CASSLLKYNEQFF
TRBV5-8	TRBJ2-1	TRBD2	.	TGTGCCAGCAGCGGCGGGGGGGCCCTCTACAATGAGCAGTTCTTC	CASSGGGALYNEQFF
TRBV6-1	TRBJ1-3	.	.	TGTGCCAGCAGAGCTAATGGAAACACCATATATTTT	CASRANGNTIYF
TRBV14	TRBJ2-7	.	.	TGTGCCAGCAGCTTCTTGCCGGGACCCCGTTCGGAGCAGTACTTC	CASSFLPGPRSEQYF
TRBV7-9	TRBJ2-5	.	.	TGTGCCAGCAGCTTAGTAAGTGTAGCGGAGACCCAGTACTTC	CASSLVSVAETQYF
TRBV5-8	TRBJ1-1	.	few	TGTGCCAGCAGCTTAGTGGAGGCTGAAGCTTTCTTT	CASSLVEAEAFF
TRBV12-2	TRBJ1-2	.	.	TGTGCAAGTCGCTTAATCCCCAGAGACCCGGCTCATGGCTACACCTTC	CASRLIPRDPAHGYTF
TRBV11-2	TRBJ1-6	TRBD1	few	TGTGCCAGCAGCTTAAGGACAGGGGAATCACCCCTCCACTTT	CASSLRTGESPLHF
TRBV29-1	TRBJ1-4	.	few	TGCAGCGGCTGGGACGGGAATGAAAAACTGTTTTTT	CSGWDGNEKLFF
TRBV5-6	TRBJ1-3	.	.	TGTGCCAGCAGCACGGTTGGAAACACCATATATTTT	CASSTVGNTIYF
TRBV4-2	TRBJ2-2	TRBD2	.	TGTGCCAGCGGACTAGCGGGGGGCACGAACACCGGGGAGCTGTTTTTT	CASGLAGGTNTGELFF
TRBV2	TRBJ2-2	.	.	TGTGCCAGCAGTGGAAGGGCTACCGGGGAGCTGTTTTTT	CASSGRATGELFF
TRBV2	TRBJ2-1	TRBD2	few	TGTGCCAGCAGTGAAGAAGCGGGGGGGACCAATGAGCAGTTCTTC	CASSEEAGGTNEQFF
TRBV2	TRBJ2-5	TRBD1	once	TGTGCCAGCAGCGGACAGGGAAGAGGACAAGAGACCCAGTACTTC	CASSGQGRGQETQYF
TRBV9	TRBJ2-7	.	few	TGTGCCAGCAGCGTAACGGTGCGGGAAGAGACCTACGAGCAGTACTTC	CASSVTVREETYEQYF
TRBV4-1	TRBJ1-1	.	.	TGCGCCAGCAGCCAAGAATCTTGGGGGACTGAAGCTTTCTTT	CASSQESWGTEAFF
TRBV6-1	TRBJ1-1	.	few	TGTGCCAGCAGTGGACGGGGGGGCACTGAAGCTTTCTTT	CASSGRGGTEAFF
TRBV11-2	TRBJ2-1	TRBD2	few	TGTGCCAGCAGCCGGAGACTAGCGGGGATCTACAATGAGCAGTTCTTC	CASSRRLAGIYNEQFF
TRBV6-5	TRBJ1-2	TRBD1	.	TGTGCCAGCAGCCCGGACAGGGGAGGGTATGGCTACACCTTC	CASSPDRGGYGYTF
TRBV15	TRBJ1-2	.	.	TGTGCCACCAGCACCTTTCAGGCCGGGGGCTACACCTTC	CATSTFQAGGYTF
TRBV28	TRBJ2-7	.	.	TGTGCCAGCAGTAGGGCAGGGTTGCAGGACGAGCAGTACTTC	CASSRAGLQDEQYF